A selection of T cell receptor beta chains follows, all from one sample in a study of control samples from healthy donors and cancer patients. Sequenced by immunoSEQ multiplex PCR; TCRdb stores in-frame clones only, minus some. The repertoire consists of roughly 80,000 clones, with about 90% occurring once and the leading ten covering around 6%. Source material: blood. The source is a man aged 50 to 59 in good health. Each CDR3 is given with its conserved first and last residue. Fields, in order: V gene, clone size, J gene, D gene, CDR3 DNA, CDR3 protein. A D gene is named only where the DNA matches it firmly. Size is omitted from some rows. Given values are once, few, many or a class for expanded clones.

>TRBV7-9|-|TRBJ1-1|-
TGTGCCAGCAGCTTAGGCAGCGCCTTGGCTTTCTTT
CASSLGSALAFF
>TRBV18|-|TRBJ2-1|-
TGTGCCAGCTCACCGGACCCGTCTTACTCCTACAATGAGCAGTTCTTC
CASSPDPSYSYNEQFF
>TRBV19|-|TRBJ1-4|-
TGTGCCAGCGGAGACAGCCACGAAAAACTGTTTTTT
CASGDSHEKLFF
>TRBV28|-|TRBJ1-5|-
TGTGCCAGCAGTTCCGACAGGAGGCAGCCCCAGCATTTT
CASSSDRRQPQHF
>TRBV19|-|TRBJ1-1|-
TGTGCCAGTAGTCCGGCTTTTTTGGTGAACACTGAAGCTTTCTTT
CASSPAFLVNTEAFF
>TRBV4-2|-|TRBJ2-7|-
TGTGCCAGCAGCCAGCTAGCGAACTCCTACGAGCAGTACTTC
CASSQLANSYEQYF
>TRBV7-8|-|TRBJ1-5|TRBD1
TGTGCCAGCAGCACAGGGGGCAGTAATCAGCCCCAGCATTTT
CASSTGGSNQPQHF
>TRBV5-4|-|TRBJ1-2|TRBD1
TGTGCCAGCAGCAAAGGACAGGGAGGGAACTATGGCTACACCTTC
CASSKGQGGNYGYTF
>TRBV3-1/TRBV3-2|-|TRBJ2-1|-
TGTGCCAGCAGTGGCAGGGGGAGGGATGAGCAGTTCTTC
CASSGRGRDEQFF
>TRBV19|-|TRBJ1-2|TRBD1
TGTGCCAGTAGTATTCGACAGGGTGGCTATGGCTACACCTTC
CASSIRQGGYGYTF
>TRBV3-1/TRBV3-2|-|TRBJ1-1|-
TGTGCCAGCAGCGATAACGTGCCCACTGAAGCTTTCTTT
CASSDNVPTEAFF
>TRBV2|few|TRBJ1-5|-
TGTGCCAGCAGTGAGGGGGTCGGTCAGCCCCAGCATTTT
CASSEGVGQPQHF
>TRBV6-5|-|TRBJ1-1|-
TGTGCCAGCAGTCCCTACGGATTCATGAACACTGAAGCTTTCTTT
CASSPYGFMNTEAFF
>TRBV10-1|-|TRBJ2-5|-
TGCGCCAGCAGTGAGTCAGTAGCCAGCCAAGAGACCCAGTACTTC
CASSESVASQETQYF
>TRBV6-5|-|TRBJ1-2|-
TGTGCCAGCACGAGAGGGCCTGGCTACACCTTC
CASTRGPGYTF
>TRBV7-3|-|TRBJ1-2|-
TGTGCCAGCAGCCCCGGACAGCCTGGGAACTATGGCTACACCTTC
CASSPGQPGNYGYTF
>TRBV11-1|-|TRBJ1-5|-
TGTGCCAGCAGCTTAGCGAAGGGTCAGCCCCAGCATTTT
CASSLAKGQPQHF
>TRBV5-1|-|TRBJ1-1|-
TGCGCCAGCTCTGGAGGGACTGAAGCTTTCTTT
CASSGGTEAFF
>TRBV28|-|TRBJ1-5|-
TGTGCCAGCAAGAGGGGGAATCAGCCCCAGCATTTT
CASKRGNQPQHF
>TRBV7-9|-|TRBJ2-5|-
TGTGCCAGCAGCCTGGTAGATCTAGCGTTACAAGAGACCCAGTACTTC
CASSLVDLALQETQYF
>TRBV27|once|TRBJ2-1|TRBD2
TGTGCCAGCAGTTTGGGACTAGCGGGGGGTTACAATGAGCAGTTCTTC
CASSLGLAGGYNEQFF
>TRBV6-5|-|TRBJ1-1|TRBD1
TGTGCCAGCAGTCTTACCGGGACAGGGGGCTCTGAAGCTTTCTTT
CASSLTGTGGSEAFF
>TRBV9|-|TRBJ1-2|TRBD1
TGTGCCAGCAGCTCTCGGACAGGGATGAGCTATGGCTACACCTTC
CASSSRTGMSYGYTF
>TRBV9|-|TRBJ2-1|TRBD1
TGTGCCAGCAGCGTAGGAGGGGGCGAGTACAATGAGCAGTTCTTC
CASSVGGGEYNEQFF
>TRBV5-8|-|TRBJ2-4|-
TGTGCCAGCAGCTCTTACGGGAAGACCAAAAACATTCAGTACTTC
CASSSYGKTKNIQYF
>TRBV5-6|-|TRBJ1-1|-
TGTGCCAGCAGCGCGACAGAGAACACTGAAGCTTTCTTT
CASSATENTEAFF
>TRBV7-8|-|TRBJ2-5|TRBD1
TGTGCCAGCAGCCCGCCGGGACAGGGGGCTCGAGAGACCCAGTACTTC
CASSPPGQGARETQYF